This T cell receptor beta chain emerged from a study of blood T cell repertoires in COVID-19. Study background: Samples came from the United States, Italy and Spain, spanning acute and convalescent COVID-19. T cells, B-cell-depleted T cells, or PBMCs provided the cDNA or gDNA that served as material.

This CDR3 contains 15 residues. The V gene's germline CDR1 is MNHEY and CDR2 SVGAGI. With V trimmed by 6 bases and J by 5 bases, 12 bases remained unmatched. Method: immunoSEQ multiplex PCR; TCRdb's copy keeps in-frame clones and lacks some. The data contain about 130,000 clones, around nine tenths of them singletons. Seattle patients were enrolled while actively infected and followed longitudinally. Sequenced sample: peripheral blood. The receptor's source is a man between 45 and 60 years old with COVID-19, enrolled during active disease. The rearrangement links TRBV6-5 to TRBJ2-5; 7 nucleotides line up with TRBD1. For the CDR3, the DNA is TGTGCCAGCAGCCGCGAGACAGGGCCTACGGAGACCCAGTACTTC. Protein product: CASSRETGPTETQYF.